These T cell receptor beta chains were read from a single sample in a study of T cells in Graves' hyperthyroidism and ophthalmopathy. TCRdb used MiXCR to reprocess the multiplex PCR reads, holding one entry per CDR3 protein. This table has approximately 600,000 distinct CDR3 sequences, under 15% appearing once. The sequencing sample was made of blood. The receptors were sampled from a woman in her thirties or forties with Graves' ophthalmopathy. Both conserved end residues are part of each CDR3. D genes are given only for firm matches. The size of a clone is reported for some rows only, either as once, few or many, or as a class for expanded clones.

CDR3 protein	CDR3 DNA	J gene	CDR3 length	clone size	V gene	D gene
CSVRDTKAYEQYF	TGCAGCGTCCGGGACACCAAAGCCTACGAGCAGTACTTC	TRBJ2-7	13	few	TRBV29-1	NA
CASSQGQDTYEQYF	TGTGCCAGCAGCCAGGGACAGGACACGTACGAGCAGTACTTC	TRBJ2-7	14	NA	TRBV3-1	TRBD1
CSVRQGDEQYF	TGCAGCGTACGACAGGGGGACGAGCAGTACTTC	TRBJ2-7	11	many	TRBV29-1	TRBD1
CAAGGETQYF	TGTGCCGCGGGAGGAGAGACCCAGTACTTC	TRBJ2-5	10	many	TRBV6-1	TRBD2
CSARDRRTNYEQYF	TGCAGTGCTAGAGATCGGCGGACGAACTACGAGCAGTACTTC	TRBJ2-7	14	many	TRBV20-1	NA
CAIGLQINTEAFF	TGTGCCATCGGCCTTCAAATCAACACTGAAGCTTTCTTT	TRBJ1-1	13	many	TRBV10-3	NA
CASSLFGGTEAFF	TGTGCCAGCAGTTTATTCGGGGGCACTGAAGCTTTCTTT	TRBJ1-1	13	many	TRBV27	NA
CASSMFWGAEAFF	TGTGCCAGTAGTATGTTTTGGGGGGCTGAAGCTTTCTTT	TRBJ1-1	13	NA	TRBV19	NA
CATDRGGYGYTF	TGTGCCACCGACAGGGGTGGTTATGGCTACACCTTC	TRBJ1-2	12	many	TRBV6-2/TRBV6-3	TRBD1
CAAGSRLDEQYF	TGTGCCGCGGGGTCCAGGTTGGACGAGCAGTACTTC	TRBJ2-7	12	many	TRBV28	NA
CASSLVAGPQSNQPQHF	TGTGCCAGCAGCTTAGTCGCAGGGCCTCAAAGCAATCAGCCCCAGCATTTT	TRBJ1-5	17	many	TRBV7-2	NA
CASSQVGSLAGTGELFF	TGTGCCAGCAGCCAAGTTGGTTCACTAGCGGGGACCGGGGAGCTGTTTTTT	TRBJ2-2	17	many	TRBV14	TRBD2
CASSAGPFSMGSNQPQHF	TGTGCCAGCAGTGCCGGGCCCTTTTCCATGGGGAGCAATCAGCCCCAGCATTTT	TRBJ1-5	18	many	TRBV2	NA
CASRHLAGQAETQYF	TGTGCCAGCAGACACCTAGCGGGCCAAGCGGAGACCCAGTACTTC	TRBJ2-5	15	many	TRBV6-2/TRBV6-3	TRBD2
CAWTGQGGTEAFF	TGTGCCTGGACCGGACAGGGCGGCACTGAAGCTTTCTTT	TRBJ1-1	13	many	TRBV30	TRBD1
CSAGLPGANVLTF	TGCAGTGCGGGTCTCCCTGGGGCCAACGTCCTGACTTTC	TRBJ2-6	13	many	TRBV20-1	NA
CASSYYPQGNEQFF	TGTGCCAGCAGTTACTATCCCCAGGGGAATGAGCAGTTCTTC	TRBJ2-1	14	many	TRBV6-5	NA
CASSETSVTEAFF	TGTGCCAGCAGTGAGACTTCGGTTACTGAAGCTTTCTTT	TRBJ1-1	13	many	TRBV6-1	NA
CASSRTATYGYTF	TGTGCCAGCAGCCGGACAGCGACCTATGGCTACACCTTC	TRBJ1-2	13	many	TRBV5-6	NA
CSARVDGMNTEAFF	TGCAGTGCTAGAGTGGACGGCATGAACACTGAAGCTTTCTTT	TRBJ1-1	14	many	TRBV20-1	NA
CASSSWGNQPQHF	TGTGCCAGCAGTTCATGGGGCAATCAGCCCCAGCATTTT	TRBJ1-5	13	many	TRBV27	NA
CATSRETGAYEQYF	TGTGCCACCAGCAGGGAAACAGGGGCCTACGAGCAGTACTTC	TRBJ2-7	14	many	TRBV15	TRBD1
CSVEDRGRPEQYF	TGCAGCGTAGAAGACAGGGGGCGACCCGAGCAGTACTTC	TRBJ2-7	13	many	TRBV29-1	TRBD1
CAGSYLGPNVEQYF	TGTGCCGGCAGTTACTTGGGCCCCAACGTCGAGCAGTACTTC	TRBJ2-7	14	NA	TRBV6-2/TRBV6-3	NA
CASRPRTYSYEQYF	TGTGCCAGCCGCCCGCGGACTTACTCCTACGAGCAGTACTTC	TRBJ2-7	14	many	TRBV6-5	NA
CASSVGGVAYGYTF	TGTGCCAGCAGCGTTGGGGGGGTGGCCTATGGCTACACCTTC	TRBJ1-2	14	many	TRBV9	NA
CASSQDSGQGITYEQYF	TGCGCCAGCAGCCAAGATAGTGGACAGGGGATTACCTACGAGCAGTACTTC	TRBJ2-7	17	few	TRBV4-1	TRBD1
CASTGAKSYQETQYF	TGTGCCAGCACCGGAGCCAAATCGTACCAAGAGACCCAGTACTTC	TRBJ2-5	15	many	TRBV6-5	NA